The TCR beta chain described here comes from a study of blood T cell repertoires in COVID-19. As for the study in general: The origin of the acute and convalescent COVID-19 samples was the United States, Italy and Spain. Sources were T cells, B-cell-depleted T cells, or PBMCs; the material itself was cDNA or gDNA.

As processed by the authors: Estimation of nucleated cell counts was performed using reference gene primer amplification. Generated by immunoSEQ multiplex PCR, the TCRdb table keeps only in-frame clones and is missing some. From that table come the V and J calls and clone size; the DNA was used to work out D and trimming. The table lists 200,000 to 300,000 clones, approximately 83% of them singletons, with around 5.5% in the top ten. Per germline, CDR1 LNHDA and CDR2 SQIVND (reference sequence). The CDR3 sequence is 17 residues long. V lost 1 base and J 5 bases, leaving 20 bases between the germline ends.

This chain links TRBV19 with TRBJ2-5; tentatively, D is TRBD2 (5 bases). Sequencing was done on a sample of peripheral blood. This TCR derives from a human donor in a cohort sampled during active COVID-19. The CDR3 reads CASSIGRFSVGQETQYF. CDR3 nucleotide sequence: TGTGCCAGTAGTATAGGGAGGTTTTCGGTGGGCCAGGAGACCCAGTACTTC.